This T cell receptor (beta chain) was identified in a study of blood T cell repertoires in COVID-19. Participants' own reports of clinical history determined their cohort assignment. Before being deemed recovered, Cohort 3 donors had two negative PCRs, clearance, or symptom resolution. Germline V lookup: CDR1 SGHRS, CDR2 YFSETQ. V shed 4 bases and J shed 3 bases, with 10 bases lying between them. This CDR3 comprises 14 residues. Data came from immunoSEQ multiplex PCR; TCRdb stores just in-frame clones and leaves some out. The top ten clones hold under 2% of a sample with 200,000 to 250,000 clones, less than 85% of them seen once.

This receptor was taken from a man aged 55 to 70 who had recovered from COVID-19. This chain uses TRBV5-1 with TRBJ1-4; tentatively, D is TRBD1 (6 bases). The source material was PBMCs or T cells enriched from blood (not recorded which). The CDR3 reads CASSRDTANEKLFF. The DNA of the CDR3 is TGCGCCAGCAGCCGGGACACAGCTAATGAAAAACTGTTTTTT.